The rows below give T cell receptor beta chains drawn from one sample of a study of regulatory T cells in long-lasting Graves disease. TCRdb reanalysed the multiplex PCR reads using MiXCR and keeps one entry per CDR3 protein. The sample has roughly 380,000 distinct CDR3 sequences; around 15% are singletons. The same sample was also used in a study of T cells in Graves' hyperthyroidism and ophthalmopathy.

The sequences come from peripheral blood mononuclear cells (PBMCs), collected at new diagnosis, from a patient treated with antithyroid drugs. These receptors were obtained from a man aged 35 to 55 with Graves disease. Each CDR3 is given with its conserved first and last residue. D genes are given only for firm matches. Not every row has a clone size; where given, it reads once, few, many or a size class.

clone_size	v_call	d_call	cdr3_length	j_call	cdr3_aa	cdr3_nt
few	TRBV5-1	NA	16	TRBJ2-1	CASSSTSPPYYNEQFF	TGCGCCAGCAGCTCAACCTCCCCCCCGTATTACAATGAGCAGTTCTTC
NA	TRBV4-3	NA	16	TRBJ1-2	CASSQDYTERRDGYTF	TGCGCCAGCAGCCAAGATTACACAGAGCGTCGGGATGGCTACACCTTC
many	TRBV3-1	TRBD1	16	TRBJ2-7	CASSPSAYRGTYEQYF	TGTGCCAGCAGCCCCTCCGCTTACAGGGGGACATACGAGCAGTACTTC
many	TRBV20-1	NA	14	TRBJ2-4	CSATPEAGLDIQYF	TGCAGTGCTACCCCTGAAGCAGGGTTGGACATTCAGTACTTC
few	TRBV6-9	TRBD1	15	TRBJ2-7	CASSYRGQGPYEQYF	TGTGCCAGCAGTTACCGGGGACAGGGCCCCTACGAGCAGTACTTC
many	TRBV5-1	TRBD1	15	TRBJ2-1	CASSDPGQSRNEQFF	TGCGCCAGCAGCGATCCGGGACAGTCCAGAAATGAGCAGTTCTTC
NA	TRBV10-3	NA	14	TRBJ2-7	CAIKGEQNSYEQYF	TGTGCCATCAAGGGGGAGCAGAACTCCTACGAGCAGTACTTC
many	TRBV11-3	NA	14	TRBJ2-7	CASSLGGVGYEQYF	TGTGCCAGCAGCTTAGGTGGGGTTGGCTACGAGCAGTACTTC
many	TRBV9	TRBD1	19	TRBJ2-1	CASSPRTGVQRMAYNEQFF	TGTGCCAGCAGCCCCCGGACAGGGGTCCAACGGATGGCCTACAATGAGCAGTTCTTC
NA	TRBV10-3	TRBD1	13	TRBJ1-6	CAVGQGANSPLHF	TGTGCCGTCGGACAGGGGGCAAATTCACCCCTCCACTTT
many	TRBV30	TRBD2	14	TRBJ2-5	CAWSVGGGVETQYF	TGTGCCTGGAGTGTGGGGGGGGGAGTGGAGACCCAGTACTTC
many	TRBV7-9	NA	12	TRBJ2-1	CASSLSLNEQFF	TGTGCCAGCAGCTTATCGTTAAATGAGCAGTTCTTC
few	TRBV12-3/TRBV12-4	NA	15	TRBJ2-2	CASSLKGNSTGELFF	TGTGCCAGCAGTTTAAAAGGGAACTCGACCGGGGAGCTGTTTTTT
few	TRBV7-9	NA	15	TRBJ2-2	CASSLRQGGIGELFF	TGTGCCAGCAGCTTACGGCAGGGGGGGATCGGGGAGCTGTTTTTT
few	TRBV5-1	TRBD1	15	TRBJ2-5	CASSSGTGGEETQYF	TGCGCCAGCAGCTCGGGGACAGGGGGCGAAGAGACCCAGTACTTC
many	TRBV20-1	NA	16	TRBJ2-7	CSALPVGLASTYEQYF	TGCAGTGCTCTACCCGTGGGCCTAGCAAGCACCTACGAGCAGTACTTC
few	TRBV5-1	NA	13	TRBJ1-2	CASSLAGAPGYTF	TGCGCCAGCAGCTTGGCGGGGGCGCCTGGCTACACCTTC
NA	TRBV5-1	TRBD2	15	TRBJ2-3	CASSERGQSTDTQYF	TGCGCCAGCAGTGAGCGGGGGCAAAGCACAGATACGCAGTATTTT
few	TRBV28	TRBD2	16	TRBJ2-1	CASSSPNSGGLVEQFF	TGTGCCAGCAGTTCCCCGAATAGCGGGGGGTTGGTTGAGCAGTTCTTC
many	TRBV7-2	TRBD1	14	TRBJ2-5	CASTDSTGWETQYF	TGTGCCAGCACAGACTCGACAGGGTGGGAGACCCAGTACTTC
few	TRBV15	NA	19	TRBJ1-5	CATSRQRTDDGGGLEPQHF	TGTGCCACCAGCAGACAAAGGACAGACGACGGAGGGGGTCTTGAGCCCCAGCATTTT
many	TRBV5-1	TRBD1	17	TRBJ2-2	CASSFEATGVNTGELFF	TGCGCCAGCAGCTTCGAGGCCACAGGGGTTAACACCGGGGAGCTGTTTTTT
few	TRBV2	NA	15	TRBJ1-5	CASSSAGLGNQPQHF	TGTGCCAGCAGTAGCGCCGGATTAGGGAATCAGCCCCAGCATTTT
NA	TRBV7-9	NA	14	TRBJ2-5	CASSFPQYQETQYF	TGTGCCAGCAGCTTCCCCCAGTACCAAGAGACCCAGTACTTC
many	TRBV5-1	NA	14	TRBJ2-1	CASSLGTDYNEQFF	TGCGCCAGCAGCCTCGGGACGGACTACAATGAGCAGTTCTTC
few	TRBV5-1	TRBD1	13	TRBJ2-1	CASSRGPVNEQFF	TGCGCCAGCTCCAGGGGGCCGGTCAATGAGCAGTTCTTC
many	TRBV5-5	TRBD2	17	TRBJ2-5	CASSLDGTSGGPGTQYF	TGTGCCAGCAGCTTGGACGGGACTAGCGGGGGCCCCGGGACCCAGTACTTC
many	TRBV20-1	NA	13	TRBJ2-3	CSARVLGPDTQYF	TGCAGTGCTAGGGTTCTAGGACCAGATACGCAGTATTTT
many	TRBV27	NA	15	TRBJ1-5	CASSLSVGTNQPQHF	TGTGCCAGCAGTTTATCGGTAGGAACCAATCAGCCCCAGCATTTT
many	TRBV24-1	NA	14	TRBJ2-1	CATSAGAGLNEQFF	TGTGCCACCAGTGCCGGGGCAGGGTTAAATGAGCAGTTCTTC
many	TRBV14	TRBD2	16	TRBJ2-3	CASSRLAGGTTDTQYF	TGTGCCAGCAGCCGACTAGCGGGGGGGACAACAGATACGCAGTATTTT
once	TRBV28	TRBD1	12	TRBJ2-7	CASQGAVYEQYF	TGTGCCAGCCAGGGGGCTGTCTACGAGCAGTACTTC
many	TRBV6-2/TRBV6-3	TRBD1	15	TRBJ1-5	CASSYRTGGNQPQHF	TGTGCCAGCAGTTACAGGACAGGGGGCAATCAGCCCCAGCATTTT
many	TRBV5-4	NA	17	TRBJ2-1	CASSPRGGRDSYNEQFF	TGTGCCAGCAGCCCCCGAGGTGGGCGGGACTCCTACAATGAGCAGTTCTTC
NA	TRBV4-1	NA	15	TRBJ2-5	CASSPRRTEQETQYF	TGCGCCAGCAGCCCTAGAAGGACAGAACAAGAGACCCAGTACTTC
many	TRBV2	TRBD2	15	TRBJ2-1	CASSEASGGHNEQFF	TGTGCCAGCAGTGAAGCTAGCGGGGGTCACAATGAGCAGTTCTTC
few	TRBV6-2/TRBV6-3	NA	15	TRBJ2-1	CASSAWGSGGAEEFF	TGTGCCAGCAGTGCCTGGGGTAGCGGAGGCGCTGAGGAGTTCTTC
once	TRBV4-3	TRBD1	15	TRBJ1-4	CASSRAGTGDEKLFF	TGCGCCAGCAGCCGAGCCGGGACAGGGGATGAAAAACTGTTTTTT
NA	TRBV3-1	TRBD1	16	TRBJ1-6	CASSTGGGAYNSPLHF	TGTGCCAGCAGTACAGGGGGGGGTGCCTATAATTCACCCCTCCACTTT
NA	TRBV14	NA	14	TRBJ1-1	CASSYMQSNTEAFF	TGTGCCAGCAGTTATATGCAGTCGAACACTGAAGCTTTCTTT
many	TRBV4-3	NA	13	TRBJ2-1	CASSQDRNNEQFF	TGCGCCAGCAGCCAAGACAGAAACAATGAGCAGTTCTTC
NA	TRBV4-3	NA	15	TRBJ1-2	CASSLDRSTHYGYTF	TGCGCCAGCAGCCTGGACAGATCCACCCATTACGGCTACACCTTC
many	TRBV28	NA	15	TRBJ1-1	CASGGRSLLNTEAFF	TGTGCCAGCGGGGGTAGGTCACTACTTAACACTGAAGCTTTCTTT
many	TRBV11-2	NA	11	TRBJ2-3	CASSAGLPVYF	TGTGCCAGCAGCGCCGGACTACCGGTGTATTTT
many	TRBV18	NA	14	TRBJ1-6	CASSQTGYNSPLHF	TGTGCCAGCTCGCAAACAGGGTATAATTCACCCCTCCACTTT
many	TRBV6-1	NA	14	TRBJ2-3	CASSSRVSTDTQYF	TGTGCCAGCAGCTCTAGGGTTAGCACAGATACGCAGTATTTT
NA	TRBV25-1	TRBD1	16	TRBJ1-4	CASSEALRGGNEKLFF	TGTGCCAGCAGTGAAGCCCTCAGGGGGGGGAATGAAAAACTGTTTTTT
many	TRBV5-1	TRBD1	15	TRBJ2-3	CASKTGIHSTDTQYF	TGCGCCAGCAAGACAGGGATCCACAGCACAGATACGCAGTATTTT
NA	TRBV5-1	TRBD2	16	TRBJ2-1	CASTDGGAGGYSEQFF	TGCGCCAGCACCGACGGGGGAGCGGGGGGGTATAGTGAGCAGTTCTTC
few	TRBV5-5	NA	14	TRBJ1-5	CASSYRRSNQPQHF	TGTGCCAGCAGTTATCGACGGAGCAATCAGCCCCAGCATTTT
many	TRBV6-1	TRBD1	15	TRBJ1-5	CASRGPGTGNAPQHF	TGTGCCAGCAGAGGGCCCGGGACAGGGAACGCTCCCCAGCATTTT
few	TRBV5-1	NA	12	TRBJ1-1	CASRQGQYEAFF	TGCGCCAGCAGGCAGGGGCAATACGAAGCTTTCTTT
NA	TRBV15	TRBD1	14	TRBJ1-4	CATSRQGDGEKLFF	TGTGCCACCAGCAGACAGGGGGACGGGGAAAAACTGTTTTTT
NA	TRBV28	NA	13	TRBJ1-4	CASSLGTGKKLFF	TGTGCCAGCAGTCTAGGAACCGGGAAGAAACTGTTTTTT
NA	TRBV7-2	TRBD1	14	TRBJ1-2	CASSSLTGGDGYTF	TGTGCCAGCAGTTCCTTAACAGGGGGCGATGGCTACACCTTC